Each of the 14 T cell receptor beta chains below was sequenced from the same sample in a study of blood T cells in healthy people across ages. Using a J-beta primer mix together with a sample-barcoded 5' primer, a second PCR was run for about 6 to 12 cycles. Using its own MiXCR run on the 5' RACE reads, TCRdb lists one record per CDR3 protein. The table has 1 million to 1.2 million distinct CDR3 sequences, roughly two fifths seen once. The sample consisted of blood. All receptors derive from a man younger than 35 in good health.

This clonotype was counted only a few times. V gene TRBV6-6 combines with J gene TRBJ2-7; D is undetermined. Deletions cut 5 bases from V and 6 bases from J, with 11 bases between. CDR1 and CDR2 from the germline V gene are MNHNY and SVGAGI (reference sequence). The length of the CDR3 is 12 residues. The CDR3 nucleotides are TGTGCCAGCAGTGTGCTGGGTGGCGAGCAGTACTTC. This gives the protein CASSVLGGEQYF.

As for this clonotype: This may arise from a read error, as a much more abundant clone is one base away. The rearrangement joins TRBV6-2 or TRBV6-3 to TRBJ2-1; no firm D call. Trimming stripped 6 bases from V and 7 bases from J, with 10 bases between. The CDR3 is 12 residues long. Germline V gene sequence: CDR1 MNHEY, CDR2 SVGEGT. The CDR3 is CASSFRENEQFF. CDR3 nucleotide sequence: TGTGCCAGCAGCTTCAGAGAGAATGAGCAGTTCTTC.

The chain combines TRBV6-2 or TRBV6-3 with TRBJ2-1; D could derive from TRBD1 or TRBD2 (5 bases each). With 3 bases removed from V and 2 bases from J, the gap between germline ends came to 11 bases. Germline V CDR1 and CDR2: MNHEY, SVGEGT. The CDR3 is made up of 15 amino acids. CDR3 region: CASSYRQRAYNEQFF. Here the CDR3 DNA reads TGTGCCAGCAGTTATCGACAGAGGGCCTACAATGAGCAGTTCTTC.

The sample holds a few counts of this clonotype. This chain connects TRBV29-1 to TRBJ2-1, with D perhaps TRBD1 (5 bases). Between the trimmed V and J ends, which lost 2 bases and 5 bases, there was a span of 7 bases. Germline V gene lookup returns CDR1 SQVTM and CDR2 ANQGSEA. This CDR3 comprises 12 residues. The DNA for the CDR3 is TGCAGCGTTGAAACAGGTAACAATGAGCAGTTCTTC. It codes for CSVETGNNEQFF.

There are a few counts of this clonotype. CDR3 loop: CASSKTGVGYTF. The CDR3 DNA sequence: TGTGCCAGCAGCAAGACAGGGGTCGGCTACACCTTC. The V gene is TRBV12-3 or TRBV12-4, the J gene TRBJ1-2, with 8 bases fitting TRBD1. The CDR3 covers 12 residues. Trimming cost V 6 bases and J 8 bases; bases outside gene matches: 5.

This clonotype was seen a few times. CDR3 sequence reads: CASSSQPPRTGDTDTYF. The CDR3 bases are TGTGCCAGCAGTTCCCAACCTCCTCGGACAGGGGACACAGATACGTATTTT. The gene calls are TRBV27 and TRBJ2-3; TRBD1 aligns across 9 bases. Germline loops: CDR1 MNHEY, CDR2 SMNVEV (reference sequence). This CDR3 spans 17 amino acids. The V segment lost 4 bases and the J segment 14 bases; nucleotides outside the gene matches: 22.

The rearrangement links TRBV29-1 to TRBJ1-2, with D perhaps TRBD1 (6 bases). V dropped 7 bases and J dropped 3 bases, with 15 bases sitting between them. The length of the CDR3 is 13 residues. The germline gives CDR1 SQVTM, CDR2 ANQGSEA. Written as DNA, the CDR3 is TGCAGCGGTGATACAGGGAGGGACTATGGCTACACCTTC. It translates to CSGDTGRDYGYTF. The whole variable domain, filled in from reference TRBV29-1 and TRBJ1-2, reads SAVISQKPSRDICQRGTSLTIQCQVDSQVTMMFWYRQQPGQSLTLIATANQGSEATYESGFVIDKFPISRPNLTFSTLTVSNMSPEDSSIYLCSGDTGRDYGYTFGSGTRLTVV.

This clonotype was detected a few times. The rearrangement uses TRBV24-1 and TRBJ2-3, with 10 bases fitting TRBD1. Germline V CDR1 and CDR2: KGHDR, SFDVKD. Trimming removed 3 bases from V and 5 bases from J; junction bases left unmatched: 4. This CDR3 contains 15 residues. CDR3 sequence: CATSDQGQGLDTQYF. As DNA, the CDR3 is TGTGCCACCAGTGATCAGGGACAGGGGTTAGATACGCAGTATTTT.

This clonotype was counted a few times. The rearrangement joins TRBV2 to TRBJ1-1; perhaps TRBD1 as D (6 bases). The CDR3 contains 15 residues. Between the trimmed V and J ends, which lost 5 bases and 6 bases, there was a span of 19 bases. Germline CDR1 reads SNHLY; CDR2 reads FYNNEI. For the CDR3, the DNA is TGTGCCAGCAGTCCACCTCCGGACAGTTCTTCTGAAGCTTTCTTT. Translated: CASSPPPDSSSEAFF.

This chain connects TRBV20-1 to TRBJ2-7; 10 nucleotides agree with TRBD2. CDR1 is DFQATT, CDR2 SNEGSKA, per germline (reference sequence). The V gene end was trimmed by 2 bases and the J gene end by 7 bases; junction bases not matched to a gene: 14. The CDR3 extends over 16 amino acids. The CDR3 loop is CSARSRTSGDYNEQYF. In DNA, the CDR3 is TGCAGTGCTAGAAGCAGGACTAGCGGTGACTACAATGAGCAGTACTTC.

This chain connects TRBV20-1 to TRBJ2-2; D not certain. CDR1 is DFQATT and CDR2 is SNEGSKA in the germline V gene (reference sequence). This CDR3 has 14 amino acids. V was trimmed by 2 bases and J by 1 base, leaving 8 bases between them. The CDR3 protein is CSARTNRNTGELFF. CDR3 nucleotides: TGCAGTGCTAGAACGAATCGGAACACCGGGGAGCTGTTTTTT.

The gene calls are TRBV6-2 or TRBV6-3 and TRBJ2-1; 11 nucleotides line up with TRBD2. The CDR3 runs to 16 residues. V gave up 0 bases and J gave up 4 bases; unmatched junction bases: 2. Germline values: CDR1 MNHEY, CDR2 SVGEGT. CDR3 region: CASSYSTSGVYNEQFF. DNA for the CDR3: TGTGCCAGCAGTTACTCGACTAGCGGGGTGTACAATGAGCAGTTCTTC.

The gene calls are TRBV2 and TRBJ1-2, with D uncertain. Germline CDR1 and CDR2: SNHLY and FYNNEI. Trimming pared 5 bases from V and 4 bases from J, leaving 11 bases between. This CDR3 comprises 13 residues. This chain's CDR3 is CASSSGDGYGYTF. CDR3 DNA: TGTGCCAGCAGTTCTGGGGATGGCTATGGCTACACCTTC.

This clonotype turned up a few times. This chain links TRBV7-2 with TRBJ2-7; no clear D gene. The germline V and J ends were trimmed by 5 bases and 2 bases, with 10 bases remaining between them. The CDR3 length is 13 residues. Per the germline V gene, CDR1 is SGHTA and CDR2 is FQGNSA. This CDR3 reads CASSPSVTYEQYF. CDR3 bases: TGTGCCAGCAGCCCATCAGTGACCTACGAGCAGTACTTC.